This TCR beta chain was sequenced for a study of neurological immune-mediated disorders. MiXCR, applied by TCRdb to the 5' RACE reads, yields one record per CDR3 protein. The sample has about 71,000 distinct CDR3 sequences, 4.5% to 5.5% seen once. Study conclusions and caveats: The highest TCR clonal expansion occurred in HTLV-1-associated myelopathy; multiple sclerosis fell below healthy controls. Phylogenetic grouping assigned the repertoires of 18 of 34 multiple sclerosis patients to one related-CDR3 cluster, which constitutes a possible signature.

There are many counts of this clonotype. The target antigen is unknown. Germline V gene data show CDR1 as SGHRS and CDR2 as YFSETQ. This CDR3 comprises 15 residues. V was shortened by 2 bases and J by 0 bases, with 11 bases between the two germline ends. V is TRBV5-1 and J is TRBJ1-1; D is undetermined. This clonotype originated in a man younger than 45 with multiple sclerosis. Sequencing was performed on PBMCs. In DNA form, the CDR3 reads TGCGCCAGCAGCTTAGACGGGCAGATGAACACTGAAGCTTTCTTT. This gives the protein CASSLDGQMNTEAFF.